The next 27 T cell receptor beta chains were all read from a single sample in a study of T cell changes during pregnancy in multiple sclerosis. Measured with immunoSEQ multiplex PCR; TCRdb has only the in-frame clones, and not every one. The sample has around 80,000 clones; about 90% are singletons. Sequenced material: peripheral blood, taken before pregnancy. These receptor sequences come from a female donor with multiple sclerosis, enrolled in a pregnancy study.

This chain joins TRBV27 and TRBJ1-1, with 8 bases identical to TRBD1. This CDR3 has 14 residues. J lost 3 bases, V lost 5 bases, and 5 bases had no gene match. Germline-derived CDR1 and CDR2 are MNHEY and SMNVEV (reference sequence). The CDR3 DNA follows: TGTGCCAGCAGTCTCGGACAGGGTTACACTGAAGCTTTCTTT. Residues: CASSLGQGYTEAFF.

The J gene is TRBJ2-2, the V gene TRBV2; TRBD1 is a possible D gene (5 bases). Trimming stripped 5 bases from V and 1 base from J, with 8 bases between. The CDR3 sequence is 14 residues long. Germline values: CDR1 SNHLY, CDR2 FYNNEI. CDR3: CASSFGQNTGELFF. DNA of the CDR3: TGTGCCAGCAGTTTTGGACAGAACACCGGGGAGCTGTTTTTT. Together with reference TRBV2 and TRBJ2-2, the CDR3 gives the full variable domain: EPEVTQTPSHQVTQMGQEVILRCVPISNHLYFYWYRQILGQKVEFLVSFYNNEISEKSEIFDDQFSVERPDGSNFTLKIRSTKLEDSAMYFCASSFGQNTGELFFGEGSRLTVL.

The CDR3 region has the DNA TGTGCCAGCAGCTTAGGGAGCGGGGGGGCTAGCACAGATACGCAGTATTTT. Translating gives CASSLGSGGASTDTQYF. This sequence joins TRBV11-2 and TRBJ2-3; the match to TRBD2 covers 10 bases. The CDR3 has 17 residues. Germline V gene data show CDR1 as SGHAT and CDR2 as FQNNGV. The V segment lost 1 base and the J segment 0 bases; nucleotides outside the gene matches: 4. Full variable domain (missing parts from reference TRBV11-2 and TRBJ2-3): EAGVAQSPRYKIIEKRQSVAFWCNPISGHATLYWYQQILGQGPKLLIQFQNNGVVDDSQLPKDRFSAERLKGVDSTLKIQPAKLEDSAVYLCASSLGSGGASTDTQYFGPGTRLTVL.

The chain employs TRBV4-2 and TRBJ1-4; 11 bases match TRBD1. The CDR3 sequence is 18 residues long. Germline loops: CDR1 LGHNA, CDR2 YNFKEQ. V was pared by 1 base and J by 5 bases, with 9 bases of the junction left unmatched. The CDR3 sequence: CASSQAPLRTGGNEKLFF. The CDR3 bases are TGTGCCAGCAGCCAAGCCCCCCTCCGGACAGGGGGCAATGAAAAACTGTTTTTT.

The CDR3, as DNA: TGTGCCAGCATCGAACAGGGGTCTACTGAAGCTTTCTTT. Amino acid sequence: CASIEQGSTEAFF. This chain joins TRBV6-6 and TRBJ1-1; 7 nucleotides align to TRBD1. The CDR3 covers 13 residues. Germline CDR1 and CDR2: MNHNY and SVGAGI (reference sequence). V gave up 7 bases and J gave up 5 bases; unmatched junction bases: 7.

The chain has TRBV11-2 and TRBJ1-1, with D tentatively TRBD1 (6 bases). The CDR3 length is 18 residues. The germline CDR1 and CDR2 sequences are SGHAT and FQNNGV. Trimming stripped 1 base from V and 3 bases from J, with 21 bases between. CDR3 sequence (DNA): TGTGCCAGCAGCTTAGGTCTATGGCGGGGGGCGCAAGACACTGAAGCTTTCTTT. Amino acids: CASSLGLWRGAQDTEAFF.

This clone appeared a few times. The V gene is TRBV2, the J gene TRBJ1-1, with unresolved D. CDR3 length equals 13 residues. The V and J ends lost 6 bases and 5 bases respectively, with 13 bases between them. Germline V lookup: CDR1 SNHLY, CDR2 FYNNEI. CDR3: CASRDTAGTEAFF. In DNA form, the CDR3 reads TGTGCCAGCAGGGATACAGCCGGAACTGAAGCTTTCTTT.

CDR3 in DNA: TGCGCCAGCAGCTCCTCCGGGACTGAGGACTACGAGCAGTACTTC. This codes for CASSSSGTEDYEQYF. V gene TRBV5-1 combines with J gene TRBJ2-7, with D possibly TRBD2 on 6 matching bases. V shed 3 bases and J shed 3 bases, with 16 bases lying between them. The CDR3 length is 15 residues. The germline gives CDR1 SGHRS, CDR2 YFSETQ.

This chain uses TRBV7-3 with TRBJ2-7; 9 bases are a match to TRBD1. Germline V gene data show CDR1 as SGHTA and CDR2 as FQGTGA. V was pared by 4 bases and J by 3 bases, with 4 bases of the junction left unmatched. The CDR3 covers 14 residues. The CDR3 loop reads CASSSTGGFYEQYF. The DNA for the CDR3 is TGTGCCAGCAGCTCGACAGGGGGGTTCTACGAGCAGTACTTC.

The chain's CDR3 is CASSSSGDSPDTQYF. The CDR3 nucleotides are TGCGCCAGCAGCTCTAGCGGGGATAGTCCAGATACGCAGTATTTT. This chain links TRBV4-1 with TRBJ2-3; TRBD2 matches 9 bases. The length of the CDR3 is 15 residues. V was pared by 5 bases and J by 4 bases, with 7 bases of the junction left unmatched. CDR1 is MGHRA and CDR2 is YSYEKL in the germline V gene.

This rearrangement joins TRBV2 to TRBJ2-2; a possible D gene is TRBD2 (6 bases). The V end was cut by 4 bases, the J end by 0 bases, with 9 bases between. The CDR3 is 15 residues long. CDR1 and CDR2 from the germline V gene are SNHLY and FYNNEI. In DNA, the CDR3 is TGTGCCAGCAGTGTGGAGGGCACGAACACCGGGGAGCTGTTTTTT. This sequence encodes CASSVEGTNTGELFF.

The chain is built from TRBV9 and TRBJ2-3; the match to TRBD2 covers 10 bases. The J segment lost 5 bases and the V segment lost 4 bases, leaving 22 bases of the junction unmatched. The CDR3 runs 20 residues. Germline V gene data show CDR1 as SGDLS and CDR2 as YYNGEE. CDR3 amino acids: CASSPSLGISGGPRRDTQYF. The CDR3 DNA reads TGTGCCAGCAGCCCATCATTGGGGATTAGCGGGGGGCCACGTCGAGATACGCAGTATTTT. The complete variable domain, with remaining parts taken from reference TRBV9 and TRBJ2-3, reads DSGVTQTPKHLITATGQRVTLRCSPRSGDLSVYWYQQSLDQGLQFLIQYYNGEERAKGNILERFSAQQFPDLHSELNLSSLELGDSALYFCASSPSLGISGGPRRDTQYFGPGTRLTVL.

The V gene is TRBV13, the J gene TRBJ2-1, with TRBD2 matching 10 bases. Per the germline V gene, CDR1 is PRHDT and CDR2 is FYEKMQ (reference sequence). Trimming took 5 bases from V and 7 from J; bases not matched to a gene: 14. The CDR3 extends over 17 amino acids. The CDR3 protein is CASSGQREGGAGNEQFF. As DNA, the CDR3 is TGTGCCAGCAGCGGCCAGCGGGAGGGGGGGGCGGGGAATGAGCAGTTCTTC. Variable domain in full (rest from reference TRBV13 and TRBJ2-1): AAGVIQSPRHLIKEKRETATLKCYPIPRHDTVYWYQQGPGQDPQFLISFYEKMQSDKGSIPDRFSAQQFSDYHSELNMSSLELGDSALYFCASSGQREGGAGNEQFFGPGTRLTVL.

The chain employs TRBV7-3 and TRBJ2-5; 7 bases line up with TRBD1. With 0 bases clipped from V and 2 bases from J, the junction kept 3 bases outside the gene matches. CDR3 length: 15 residues. Per the germline V gene, CDR1 is SGHTA and CDR2 is FQGTGA. CDR3 bases: TGTGCCAGCAGCTTAACCGGGACAGTTCAAGAGACCCAGTACTTC. This encodes CASSLTGTVQETQYF.

The CDR3 DNA sequence: TGTGCCAGCAAAGTCGAAGCGGGGGGTCGGAACGAGCAGTACTTC. This gives the protein CASKVEAGGRNEQYF. This chain connects TRBV2 to TRBJ2-7, with 9 bases fitting TRBD2. J gave up 5 bases and V 7 bases, and 12 bases lay outside the gene matches. Germline V lookup: CDR1 SNHLY, CDR2 FYNNEI. The CDR3 sequence is 15 residues long.

The V call is TRBV2, the J call TRBJ2-6; D may be TRBD1 (6 bases). Trimming pared 10 bases from V and 0 bases from J, leaving 16 bases between. There are 16 residues in the CDR3. Germline V lookup: CDR1 SNHLY, CDR2 FYNNEI. The CDR3 loop is CATRQETNSGANVLTF. For the CDR3, the DNA is TGTGCCACAAGACAGGAAACAAACTCTGGGGCCAACGTCCTGACTTTC.

This sequence joins TRBV4-2 and TRBJ1-5; D call uncertain. The germline CDR1 and CDR2 sequences are LGHNA and YNFKEQ. The CDR3 runs 15 residues. The V end lost 2 bases, the J end lost 0 bases, and 8 bases lay between the germline ends. The CDR3 coding sequence is TGTGCCAGCAGCCAAAGCCCGAATAGCAATCAGCCCCAGCATTTT. Protein sequence: CASSQSPNSNQPQHF.

This clone showed up just a few times. V is TRBV6-6 and J is TRBJ1-2; 9 bases fit TRBD1. CDR1 is MNHNY and CDR2 is SVGAGI in the germline V gene (reference sequence). This CDR3 spans 14 amino acids. V lost 8 bases to trimming and J lost 4 bases; unmatched junction nucleotides: 8. The CDR3 sequence is CASYRDRASYGYTF. The CDR3 region has the DNA TGTGCCAGCTACAGGGACAGGGCTAGCTATGGCTACACCTTC.

The J gene is TRBJ1-1, the V gene TRBV2; D is possibly TRBD1 (5 bases). The CDR3 has 12 amino acids. Trimming shortened V by 10 bases and J by 5 bases, and 14 bases separated the two germline ends. From germline, CDR1 is SNHLY and CDR2 FYNNEI. The CDR3 DNA reads as TGTGCCATCTCCAGGGAGGGAACTGAAGCTTTCTTT. It specifies CAISREGTEAFF.

The V call is TRBV10-3, the J call TRBJ2-3; 10 positions match TRBD2. The ends lost 10 bases at V and 3 bases at J; junction bases unmatched: 4. The CDR3 runs to 13 residues. CDR1 and CDR2 from the germline V gene are ENHRY and SYGVKD. CDR3 sequence (DNA): TGTGCCACCCGAGCGGGGGGGACAGATACGCAGTATTTT. Its translation: CATRAGGTDTQYF.

The V and J genes are TRBV27 and TRBJ1-6; weak D call: TRBD1 (5 bases). The germline V gene has CDR1 MNHEY and CDR2 SMNVEV (reference sequence). V was clipped by 3 bases and J by 5 bases, with 14 bases between them. The CDR3 totals 16 residues. The CDR3 sequence: CASSFYEEGHNSPLHF. The CDR3 DNA reads TGTGCCAGCAGTTTCTACGAGGAGGGGCATAATTCACCCCTCCACTTT.

V gene TRBV10-3 combines with J gene TRBJ1-2; 7 bases match TRBD1. The length of the CDR3 is 16 residues. CDR1 and CDR2 from the germline V gene are ENHRY and SYGVKD. V lost 0 bases to trimming and J lost 5 bases; unmatched junction nucleotides: 9. The CDR3 DNA sequence: TGTGCCATCAGTGAGTCGGGGACAGTTGCGAAATATGGCTACACCTTC. This translates into CAISESGTVAKYGYTF.

The genes are TRBV6-6 and TRBJ2-7; tentative D call: TRBD2 (6 bases). The CDR3 has 14 residues. Looked up from germline, CDR1 is MNHNY and CDR2 is SVGAGI (reference sequence). Deletions cut 0 bases from V and 4 bases from J, with 10 bases between. The CDR3 here is CASSYSAGTYEQYF. The CDR3 nucleotides are TGTGCCAGCAGTTACTCGGCAGGGACTTACGAGCAGTACTTC.

The genes are TRBV4-2 and TRBJ1-2, with D tentatively TRBD1 (6 bases). Deletions cut 3 bases from V and 0 bases from J, with 17 bases between. CDR3 length: 17 residues. CDR1 is LGHNA and CDR2 is YNFKEQ in the germline V gene. The CDR3 sequence: CASSHTKGHSSNYGYTF. CDR3 bases: TGTGCCAGCAGCCATACTAAGGGACACTCCTCTAACTATGGCTACACCTTC.

The V call is TRBV11-3, the J call TRBJ2-1; the match to TRBD1 covers 11 bases. The V and J ends lost 4 bases and 4 bases, in that order; junction bases with no gene match: 6. This CDR3 is built from 16 residues. Germline assignment: CDR1 SGHNT and CDR2 YENEEA. CDR3 region: CASSSKGTGGYNEQFF. The CDR3 region has the DNA TGTGCCAGCAGCTCTAAGGGGACAGGGGGATACAATGAGCAGTTCTTC.

In this sample, this clone turned up a few times. V and J are TRBV7-9 and TRBJ1-1; D possibly corresponds to TRBD1 (6 bases). The CDR3 is made up of 15 amino acids. V lost 5 bases to trimming and J lost 5 bases, with 18 bases between them. Germline V gene lookup returns CDR1 SEHNR and CDR2 FQNEAQ (reference sequence). CDR3 coding DNA: TGTGCCAGCAGCCTTAAGGGATTCCAGGGGACTGAAGCTTTCTTT. It encodes CASSLKGFQGTEAFF.

This clone was observed a single time. CDR3 loop: CASSLVGVPSYEQYF. The CDR3 DNA reads as TGTGCCAGCAGCTTAGTCGGGGTCCCTTCCTACGAGCAGTACTTC. The V gene is TRBV11-2, the J gene TRBJ2-7; TRBD2 might be the D (5 bases). Trimming took off 1 base at V and 1 base at J, with 11 bases between the two ends. Germline lookup yields CDR1 SGHAT and CDR2 FQNNGV. The CDR3 covers 15 residues.